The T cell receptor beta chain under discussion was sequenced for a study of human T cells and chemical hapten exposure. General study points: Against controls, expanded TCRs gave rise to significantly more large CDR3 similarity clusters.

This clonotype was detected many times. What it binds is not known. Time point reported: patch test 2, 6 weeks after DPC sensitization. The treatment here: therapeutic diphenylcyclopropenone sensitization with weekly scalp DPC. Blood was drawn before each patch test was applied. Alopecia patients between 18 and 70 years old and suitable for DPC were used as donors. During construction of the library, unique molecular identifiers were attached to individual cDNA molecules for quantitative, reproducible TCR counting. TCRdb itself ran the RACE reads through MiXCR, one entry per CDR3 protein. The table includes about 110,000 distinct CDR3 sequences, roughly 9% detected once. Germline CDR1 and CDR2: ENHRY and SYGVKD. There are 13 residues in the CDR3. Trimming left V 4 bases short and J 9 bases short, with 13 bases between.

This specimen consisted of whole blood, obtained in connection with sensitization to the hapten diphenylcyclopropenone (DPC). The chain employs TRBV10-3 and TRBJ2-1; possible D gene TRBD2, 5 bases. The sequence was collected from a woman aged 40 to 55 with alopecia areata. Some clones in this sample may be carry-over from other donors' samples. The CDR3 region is CAISVLEGGEQFF. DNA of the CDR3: TGTGCCATCAGTGTACTAGAGGGCGGTGAGCAGTTCTTC.